These T cell receptor beta chains were read from a single sample in a study of blood T cell repertoires in COVID-19. Libraries were prepared by immunoSEQ multiplex PCR; TCRdb keeps only in-frame clonotypes and omits some of them. Here the sample spans tens of thousands of clones, over 65% being singletons. Sequencing was performed on peripheral blood. The receptors derive from a woman between 65 and 79 years old with acute or convalescent COVID-19. The CDR3 runs from the conserved cysteine through the conserved F or W. D genes are given only for firm matches. Expanded clones are given a class, and other clones once, few, many or no size at all.

cdr3_nt: TGTGCCAGCAGCTTATTCGTTAGCGGCCCCGCAAATGAGCAGTTCTTC
cdr3_aa: CASSLFVSGPANEQFF
v_call: TRBV7-3
j_call: TRBJ2-1
d_call: NA
clone_size: NA

cdr3_nt: TGTGCCAGCAGGGGAGACAGGGGGCCGGCAGATACGCAGTATTTT
cdr3_aa: CASRGDRGPADTQYF
v_call: TRBV6-5
j_call: TRBJ2-3
d_call: TRBD1
clone_size: NA

cdr3_nt: TGTGCCAGCAGTCTTACACAGGGTGACGAGCAGTACTTC
cdr3_aa: CASSLTQGDEQYF
v_call: TRBV7-7
j_call: TRBJ2-7
d_call: NA
clone_size: NA

cdr3_nt: TGTGCCAGCAGTTACACAGGGGGCACGGACTATGGCTACACCTTC
cdr3_aa: CASSYTGGTDYGYTF
v_call: TRBV6-2/TRBV6-3
j_call: TRBJ1-2
d_call: TRBD1
clone_size: NA

cdr3_nt: TGTGCCAGCAGTTACAAAGGGAGACAGGGCGGAGGCTACACCTTC
cdr3_aa: CASSYKGRQGGGYTF
v_call: TRBV6-6
j_call: TRBJ1-2
d_call: TRBD1
clone_size: few

cdr3_nt: TGCGCCAGCAGCTTGGTCGGACAGGGGGATTATAATTCACCCCTCCACTTT
cdr3_aa: CASSLVGQGDYNSPLHF
v_call: TRBV5-1
j_call: TRBJ1-6
d_call: TRBD1
clone_size: NA

cdr3_nt: TGTGCCAGCACCGGGCGGGGAGGCCGGGGATACTCTGGAAACACCATATATTTT
cdr3_aa: CASTGRGGRGYSGNTIYF
v_call: TRBV3-1/TRBV3-2
j_call: TRBJ1-3
d_call: NA
clone_size: NA

cdr3_nt: TGCGCCAGCAGCCAAGAGTGGGCGGCTAGCGGTCAAAGGGAGCAGTTCTTC
cdr3_aa: CASSQEWAASGQREQFF
v_call: TRBV4-1
j_call: TRBJ2-1
d_call: TRBD2
clone_size: NA

cdr3_nt: TGTGCCAGCAGCCCCGGGGTCAATGAGCAGTTCTTC
cdr3_aa: CASSPGVNEQFF
v_call: TRBV6-5
j_call: TRBJ2-1
d_call: NA
clone_size: few

cdr3_nt: TGTGCCAGCACAAAGCCGCGGGGGGGACCTGGGGCCAACGTCCTGACTTTC
cdr3_aa: CASTKPRGGPGANVLTF
v_call: TRBV6-4
j_call: TRBJ2-6
d_call: TRBD2
clone_size: NA

cdr3_nt: TGTGCCAGCAGCGGTCTCGGACGGACTCATAATGAAAAACTGTTTTTT
cdr3_aa: CASSGLGRTHNEKLFF
v_call: TRBV5-6
j_call: TRBJ1-4
d_call: NA
clone_size: NA

cdr3_nt: TGTGCCAGCAGGAACAGGGGCAAATCACAGCCCCAGCATTTT
cdr3_aa: CASRNRGKSQPQHF
v_call: TRBV28
j_call: TRBJ1-5
d_call: TRBD1
clone_size: few

cdr3_nt: TGTGCCAGCAGCTTGGTATCGACATCCGATTCACCCCTCCACTTT
cdr3_aa: CASSLVSTSDSPLHF
v_call: TRBV5-5
j_call: TRBJ1-6
d_call: NA
clone_size: NA

cdr3_nt: TGTGCCAGCAGTCCGACAGTCCACTACGAGCAGTACTTC
cdr3_aa: CASSPTVHYEQYF
v_call: TRBV6-5
j_call: TRBJ2-7
d_call: NA
clone_size: NA

cdr3_nt: TGTGCCAGCAGTTCCGCGGGAGGTCTATGGACCAAAAACATTCAGTACTTC
cdr3_aa: CASSSAGGLWTKNIQYF
v_call: TRBV28
j_call: TRBJ2-4
d_call: TRBD2
clone_size: NA

cdr3_nt: TGTGCCAGCCGCCGGACAAACGACAAGACAGATACGCAGTATTTT
cdr3_aa: CASRRTNDKTDTQYF
v_call: TRBV6-5
j_call: TRBJ2-3
d_call: NA
clone_size: NA

cdr3_nt: TGTGCCAGCAGCCACAGGGCTAATGGAAACACCATATATTTT
cdr3_aa: CASSHRANGNTIYF
v_call: TRBV5-6
j_call: TRBJ1-3
d_call: NA
clone_size: NA

cdr3_nt: TGTGCCAGCAGAAGAATAGGGGAAGAGACCCAGTACTTC
cdr3_aa: CASRRIGEETQYF
v_call: TRBV6-5
j_call: TRBJ2-5
d_call: NA
clone_size: NA